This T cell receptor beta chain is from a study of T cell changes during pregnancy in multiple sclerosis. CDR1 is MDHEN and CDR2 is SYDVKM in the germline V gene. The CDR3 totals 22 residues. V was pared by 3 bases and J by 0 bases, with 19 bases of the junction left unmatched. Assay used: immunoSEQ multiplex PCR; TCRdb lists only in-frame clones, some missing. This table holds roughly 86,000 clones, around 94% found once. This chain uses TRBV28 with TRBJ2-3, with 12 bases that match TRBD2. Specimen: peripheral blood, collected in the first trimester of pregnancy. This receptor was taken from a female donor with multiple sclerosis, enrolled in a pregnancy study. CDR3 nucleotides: TGTGCCAGCAGTTTTGACCTAGCGCTAGCGGGAGGGCCGCCCCTTAGCACAGATACGCAGTATTTT. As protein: CASSFDLALAGGPPLSTDTQYF.